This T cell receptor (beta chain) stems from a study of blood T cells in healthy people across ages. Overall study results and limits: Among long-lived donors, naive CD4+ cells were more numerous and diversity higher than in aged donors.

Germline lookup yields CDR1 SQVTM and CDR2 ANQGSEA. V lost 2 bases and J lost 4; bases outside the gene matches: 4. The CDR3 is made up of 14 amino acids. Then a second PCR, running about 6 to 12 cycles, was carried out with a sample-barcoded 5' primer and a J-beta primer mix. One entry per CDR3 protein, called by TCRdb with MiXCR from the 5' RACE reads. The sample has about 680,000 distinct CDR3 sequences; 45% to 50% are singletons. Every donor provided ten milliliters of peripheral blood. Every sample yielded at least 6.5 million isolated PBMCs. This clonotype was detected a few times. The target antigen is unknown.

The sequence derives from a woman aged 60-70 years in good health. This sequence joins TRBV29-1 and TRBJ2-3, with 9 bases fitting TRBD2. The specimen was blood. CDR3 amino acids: CSVELAGIPDTQYF. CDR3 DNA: TGCAGCGTTGAACTAGCGGGAATCCCAGATACGCAGTATTTT.